The clone carrying this T cell receptor (beta chain) occurred many times. The antigen remains unidentified. This record belongs to a study of T-cell reconstitution after alpha-beta-depleted transplantation in children. General observations from the study: Reported findings indicate that, about two months after transplant, alpha-beta T cells came from several hundred expanded clones, which were derived from non-depleted graft cells. High day-60 TCRbeta diversity in some patients came from surviving recipient T cells and thymic progenitors.

TCRbeta library construction was performed incorporating unique molecular identifiers. TCRdb used MiXCR to reprocess the PCR reads, holding one entry per CDR3 protein. Among around 490,000 distinct CDR3 sequences, roughly an eighth were seen once, and the ten largest hold less than 15%. V gave up 3 bases and J gave up 9 bases, with 13 bases separating them. The CDR3 totals 13 residues. Germline V CDR1 and CDR2: SGHNT, YENEEA. This TCR derives from a female patient aged 2-9 years who had a stem cell transplant for aplastic anemia, so the T cells may come from the graft donor. Material: PBMCs, mostly from graft donor cells, obtained 180 days after TCRalphabeta/CD19-depleted stem cell transplant. The rearrangement uses TRBV11-3 and TRBJ2-3; D not resolved. CDR3 nucleotides: TGTGCCAGCAGCTTGTCGAGTCTCCTCACGCAGTATTTT. Protein product: CASSLSSLLTQYF.